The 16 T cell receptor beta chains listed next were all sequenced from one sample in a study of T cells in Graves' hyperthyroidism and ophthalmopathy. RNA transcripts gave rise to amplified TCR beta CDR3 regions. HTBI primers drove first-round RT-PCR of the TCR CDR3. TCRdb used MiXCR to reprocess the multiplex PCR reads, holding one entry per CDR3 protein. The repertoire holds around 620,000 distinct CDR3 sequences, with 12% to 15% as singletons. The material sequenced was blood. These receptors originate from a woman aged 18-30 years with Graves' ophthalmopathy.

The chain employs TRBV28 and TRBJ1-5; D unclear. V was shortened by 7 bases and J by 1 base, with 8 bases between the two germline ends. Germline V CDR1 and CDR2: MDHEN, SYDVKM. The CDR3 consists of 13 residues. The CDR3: CASIRGSNQPQHF. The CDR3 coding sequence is TGTGCCAGCATCCGCGGAAGCAATCAGCCCCAGCATTTT. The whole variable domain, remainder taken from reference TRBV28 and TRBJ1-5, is DVKVTQSSRYLVKRTGEKVFLECVQDMDHENMFWYRQDPGLGLRLIYFSYDVKMKEKGDIPEGYSVSREKKERFSLILESASTNQTSMYLCASIRGSNQPQHFGDGTRLSIL.

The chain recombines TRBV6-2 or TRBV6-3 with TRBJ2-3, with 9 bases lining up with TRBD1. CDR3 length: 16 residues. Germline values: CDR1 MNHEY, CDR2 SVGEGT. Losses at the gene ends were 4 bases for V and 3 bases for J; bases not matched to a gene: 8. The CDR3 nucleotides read TGTGCCAGCAGTTCCAAACCACAGGGGGCAACAGATACGCAGTATTTT. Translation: CASSSKPQGATDTQYF.

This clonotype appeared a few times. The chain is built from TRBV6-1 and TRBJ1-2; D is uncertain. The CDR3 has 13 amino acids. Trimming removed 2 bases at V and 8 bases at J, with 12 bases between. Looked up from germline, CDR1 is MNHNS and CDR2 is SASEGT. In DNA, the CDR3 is TGTGCCAGCAGTGAACTGGGGAGGAGAGGCTACACCTTC. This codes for CASSELGRRGYTF.

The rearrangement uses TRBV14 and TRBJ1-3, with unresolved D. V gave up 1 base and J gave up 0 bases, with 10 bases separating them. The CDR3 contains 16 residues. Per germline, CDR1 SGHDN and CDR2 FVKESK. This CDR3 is CASSQALLSSGNTIYF. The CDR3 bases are TGTGCCAGCAGCCAAGCGCTTCTTAGCTCTGGAAACACCATATATTTT.

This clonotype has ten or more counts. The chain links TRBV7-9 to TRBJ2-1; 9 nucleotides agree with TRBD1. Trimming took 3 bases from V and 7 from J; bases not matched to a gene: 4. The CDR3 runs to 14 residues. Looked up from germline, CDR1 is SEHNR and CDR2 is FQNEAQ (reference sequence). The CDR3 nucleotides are TGTGCCAGCAGCTTGATGACAGGGGGGAATGAGCAGTTCTTC. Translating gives CASSLMTGGNEQFF.

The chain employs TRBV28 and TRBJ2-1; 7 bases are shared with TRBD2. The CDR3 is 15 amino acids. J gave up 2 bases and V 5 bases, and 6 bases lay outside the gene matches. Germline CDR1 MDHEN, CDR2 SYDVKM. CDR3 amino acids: CASSRASGPYNEQFF. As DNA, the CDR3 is TGTGCCAGCAGTCGGGCTAGCGGTCCCTACAATGAGCAGTTCTTC. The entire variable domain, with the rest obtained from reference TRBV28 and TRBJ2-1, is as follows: DVKVTQSSRYLVKRTGEKVFLECVQDMDHENMFWYRQDPGLGLRLIYFSYDVKMKEKGDIPEGYSVSREKKERFSLILESASTNQTSMYLCASSRASGPYNEQFFGPGTRLTVL.

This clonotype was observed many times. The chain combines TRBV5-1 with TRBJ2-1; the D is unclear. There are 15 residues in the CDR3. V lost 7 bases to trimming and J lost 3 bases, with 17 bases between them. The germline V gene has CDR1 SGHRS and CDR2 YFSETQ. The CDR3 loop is CASVPSGLGYNEQFF. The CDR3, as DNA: TGCGCCAGCGTTCCTTCCGGCCTTGGCTACAATGAGCAGTTCTTC.

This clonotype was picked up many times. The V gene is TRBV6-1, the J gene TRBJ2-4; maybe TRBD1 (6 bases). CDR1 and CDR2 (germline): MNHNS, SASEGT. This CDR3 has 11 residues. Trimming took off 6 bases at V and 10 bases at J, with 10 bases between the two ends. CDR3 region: CASRKDRIQYF. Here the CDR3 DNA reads TGTGCCAGCAGGAAAGACAGGATTCAGTACTTC.

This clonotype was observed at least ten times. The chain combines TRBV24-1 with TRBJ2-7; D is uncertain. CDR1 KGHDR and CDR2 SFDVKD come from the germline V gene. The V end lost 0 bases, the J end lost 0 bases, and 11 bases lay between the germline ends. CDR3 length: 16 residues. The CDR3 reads CATSDLPGSCSYEQYF. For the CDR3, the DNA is TGTGCCACCAGTGATTTGCCAGGATCTTGCTCCTACGAGCAGTACTTC.

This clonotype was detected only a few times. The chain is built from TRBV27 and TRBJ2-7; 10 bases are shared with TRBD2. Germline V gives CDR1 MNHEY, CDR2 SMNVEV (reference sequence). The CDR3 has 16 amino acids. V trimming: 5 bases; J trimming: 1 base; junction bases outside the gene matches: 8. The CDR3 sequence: CASSQLAGWVSYEQYF. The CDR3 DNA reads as TGTGCCAGCAGTCAACTAGCGGGATGGGTTTCCTACGAGCAGTACTTC.

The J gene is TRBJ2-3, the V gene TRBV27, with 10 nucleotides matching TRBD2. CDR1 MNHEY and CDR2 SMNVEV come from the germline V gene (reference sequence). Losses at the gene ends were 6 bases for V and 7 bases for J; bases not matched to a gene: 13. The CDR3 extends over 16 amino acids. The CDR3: CASSLILAGVDNTQYF. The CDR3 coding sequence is TGTGCCAGCAGCCTCATTCTAGCGGGAGTTGACAATACGCAGTATTTT.

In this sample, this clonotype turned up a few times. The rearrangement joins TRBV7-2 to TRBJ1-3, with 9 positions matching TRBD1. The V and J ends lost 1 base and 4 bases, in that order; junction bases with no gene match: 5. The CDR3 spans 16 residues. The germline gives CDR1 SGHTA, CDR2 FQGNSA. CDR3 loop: CASSLVGTGTGNTIYF. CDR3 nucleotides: TGTGCCAGCAGCTTAGTAGGGACAGGGACGGGAAACACCATATATTTT.

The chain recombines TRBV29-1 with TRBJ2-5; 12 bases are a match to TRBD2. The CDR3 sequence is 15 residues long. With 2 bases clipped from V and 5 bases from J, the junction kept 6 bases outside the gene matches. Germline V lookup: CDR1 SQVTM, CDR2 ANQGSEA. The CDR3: CSVELAGGPGETQYF. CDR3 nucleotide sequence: TGCAGCGTTGAACTAGCGGGAGGGCCGGGGGAGACCCAGTACTTC. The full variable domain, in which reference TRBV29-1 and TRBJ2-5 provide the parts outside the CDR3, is SAVISQKPSRDICQRGTSLTIQCQVDSQVTMMFWYRQQPGQSLTLIATANQGSEATYESGFVIDKFPISRPNLTFSTLTVSNMSPEDSSIYLCSVELAGGPGETQYFGPGTRLLVL.

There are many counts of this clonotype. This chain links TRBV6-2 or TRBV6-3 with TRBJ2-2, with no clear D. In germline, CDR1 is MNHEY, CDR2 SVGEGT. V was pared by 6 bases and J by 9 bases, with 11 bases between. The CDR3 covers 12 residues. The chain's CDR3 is CASSRETRELFF. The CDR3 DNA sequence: TGTGCCAGCAGCCGAGAGACCCGGGAGCTGTTTTTT.

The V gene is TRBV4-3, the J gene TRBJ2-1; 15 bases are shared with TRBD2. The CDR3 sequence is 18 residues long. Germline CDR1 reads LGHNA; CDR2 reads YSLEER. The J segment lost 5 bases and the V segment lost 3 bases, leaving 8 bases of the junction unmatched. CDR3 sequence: CASSQTRTSGRADNEQFF. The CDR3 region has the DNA TGCGCCAGCAGCCAGACCAGGACTAGCGGGAGGGCCGACAATGAGCAGTTCTTC.

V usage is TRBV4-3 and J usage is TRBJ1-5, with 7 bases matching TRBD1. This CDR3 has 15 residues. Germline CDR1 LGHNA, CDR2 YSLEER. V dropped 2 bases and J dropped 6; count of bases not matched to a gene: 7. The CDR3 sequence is CASSQLDRAGQPQHF. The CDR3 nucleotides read TGCGCCAGCAGCCAACTCGACAGGGCTGGTCAGCCCCAGCATTTT.